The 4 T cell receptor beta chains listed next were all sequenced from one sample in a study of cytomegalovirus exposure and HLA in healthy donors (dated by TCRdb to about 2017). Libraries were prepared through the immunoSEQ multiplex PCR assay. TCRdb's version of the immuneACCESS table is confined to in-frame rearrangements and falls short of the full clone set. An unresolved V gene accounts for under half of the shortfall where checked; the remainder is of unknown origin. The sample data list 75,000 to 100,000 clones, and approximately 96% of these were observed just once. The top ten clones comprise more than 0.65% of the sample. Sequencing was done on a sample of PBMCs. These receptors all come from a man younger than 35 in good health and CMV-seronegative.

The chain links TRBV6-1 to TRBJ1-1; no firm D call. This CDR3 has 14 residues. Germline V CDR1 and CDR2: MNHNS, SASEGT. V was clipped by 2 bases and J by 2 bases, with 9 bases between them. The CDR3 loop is CASSEYTENTEAFF. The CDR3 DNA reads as TGTGCCAGCAGTGAATATACAGAAAACACTGAAGCTTTCTTT.

The DNA of the CDR3 is TGTGCCAGCAGAAACAGGGAAGGAAATGAAAAACTGTTTTTT. Encoded protein: CASRNREGNEKLFF. V is TRBV6-5 and J is TRBJ1-4; perhaps TRBD1 as D (6 bases). CDR3 length: 14 residues. Trimming removed 6 bases at V and 5 bases at J, with 13 bases between. In germline, CDR1 is MNHEY, CDR2 SVGAGI.

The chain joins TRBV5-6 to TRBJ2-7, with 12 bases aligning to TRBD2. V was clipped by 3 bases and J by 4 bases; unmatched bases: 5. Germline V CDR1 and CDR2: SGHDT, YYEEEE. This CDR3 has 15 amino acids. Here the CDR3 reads CASSSTSGSRYEQYF. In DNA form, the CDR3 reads TGTGCCAGCAGCTCGACTAGCGGGAGTAGGTACGAGCAGTACTTC.

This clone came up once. CDR3 loop: CASSIARVDSPRAEAFF. CDR3 in DNA: TGTGCCAGTAGTATCGCCCGAGTCGACAGTCCTAGGGCTGAAGCTTTCTTT. The rearrangement joins TRBV19 to TRBJ1-1; possibly TRBD1 for D (5 bases). There are 17 residues in the CDR3. Trimming cost V 3 bases and J 6 bases, with 23 bases left between them. CDR1 is LNHDA, CDR2 SQIVND, per germline (reference sequence).